This TCR beta chain was sequenced in a study of human T cells and chemical hapten exposure. Background on the study: Reading of the patch tests, which applied 0.01% DPC to the upper back, occurred at 6 days.

TCRdb re-called the RACE reads through MiXCR, storing one row per CDR3 protein. Of about 95,000 distinct CDR3 sequences in the sample, about an eighth were seen once. This clonotype has only a few counts. Its target is unknown. Broader study findings: Among expanded TCRs, significantly more large CDR3 similarity clusters formed than among controls.

Time point of the sample: patch test 2, 6 weeks after DPC sensitization. The treatment: therapeutic diphenylcyclopropenone sensitization with weekly scalp DPC. At patch-test visits, sampling came before the patch test. V lost 3 bases, J lost 4 bases, and 4 bases lay in between. The CDR3 extends over 11 amino acids. CDR1 SQVTM and CDR2 ANQGSEA come from the germline V gene. This TCR was sampled from a middle-aged woman with alopecia areata. Some clones in this sample may be carry-over from other donors' samples. The chain is built from TRBV29-1 and TRBJ2-1; no clear D. The material sequenced was whole blood, taken in connection with sensitization to the hapten diphenylcyclopropenone (DPC). The CDR3 sequence is CSVDLYNEQFF. CDR3 DNA sequence: TGCAGCGTTGACCTTTACAATGAGCAGTTCTTC.